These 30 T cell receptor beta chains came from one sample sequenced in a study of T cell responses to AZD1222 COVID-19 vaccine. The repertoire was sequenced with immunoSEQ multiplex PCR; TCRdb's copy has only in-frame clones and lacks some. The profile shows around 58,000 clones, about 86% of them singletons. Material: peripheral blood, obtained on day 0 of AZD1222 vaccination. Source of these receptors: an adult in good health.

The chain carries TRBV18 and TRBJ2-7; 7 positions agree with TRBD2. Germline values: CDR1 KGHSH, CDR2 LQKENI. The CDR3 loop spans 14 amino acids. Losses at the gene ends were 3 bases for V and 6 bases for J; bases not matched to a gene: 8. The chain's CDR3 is CASSPESGIGEQYF. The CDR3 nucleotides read TGTGCCAGCTCACCCGAAAGCGGGATCGGCGAGCAGTACTTC.

The CDR3 DNA is TGTGCCAGCAGCCCTCCCAACGGGGATAATTCACCCCTCCACTTT. Translating gives CASSPPNGDNSPLHF. This chain uses TRBV7-2 with TRBJ1-6; D ambiguous. The V end was cut by 5 bases, the J end by 5 bases, with 13 bases between. The CDR3 has 15 amino acids. The germline V gene has CDR1 SGHTA and CDR2 FQGNSA.

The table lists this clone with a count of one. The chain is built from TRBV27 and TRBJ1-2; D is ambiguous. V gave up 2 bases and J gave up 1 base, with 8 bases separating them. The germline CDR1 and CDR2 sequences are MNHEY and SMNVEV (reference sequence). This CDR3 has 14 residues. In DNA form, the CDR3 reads TGTGCCAGCAGTTTACAATGGGGTAACTATGGCTACACCTTC. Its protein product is CASSLQWGNYGYTF.

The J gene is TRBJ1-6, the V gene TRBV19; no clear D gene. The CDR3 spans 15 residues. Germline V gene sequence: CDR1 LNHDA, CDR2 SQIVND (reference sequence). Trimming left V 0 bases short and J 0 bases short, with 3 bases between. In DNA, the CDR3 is TGTGCCAGTAGTATAGATCCCTCCTATAATTCACCCCTCCACTTT. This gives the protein CASSIDPSYNSPLHF.

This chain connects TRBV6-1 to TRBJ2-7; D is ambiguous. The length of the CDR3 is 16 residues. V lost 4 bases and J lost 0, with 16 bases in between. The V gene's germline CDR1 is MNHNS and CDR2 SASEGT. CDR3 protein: CASSVNAAASSYEQYF. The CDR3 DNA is TGTGCCAGCAGTGTAAATGCAGCCGCAAGCTCCTACGAGCAGTACTTC.

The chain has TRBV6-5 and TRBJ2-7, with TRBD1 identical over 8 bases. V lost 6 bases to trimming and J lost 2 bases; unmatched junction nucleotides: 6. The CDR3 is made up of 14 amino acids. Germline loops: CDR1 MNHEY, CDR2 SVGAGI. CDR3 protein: CASRTGAPAYEQYF. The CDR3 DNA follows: TGTGCCAGCAGGACAGGGGCGCCGGCCTACGAGCAGTACTTC.

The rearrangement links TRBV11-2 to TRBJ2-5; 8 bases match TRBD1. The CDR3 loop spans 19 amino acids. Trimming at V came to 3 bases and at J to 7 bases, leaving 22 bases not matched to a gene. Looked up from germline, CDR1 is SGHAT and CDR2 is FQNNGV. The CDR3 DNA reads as TGTGCCAGCAGCTTTTCGACCCCTCTAGGACAGGGTAGGATGAGGACCCAGTACTTC. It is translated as CASSFSTPLGQGRMRTQYF.

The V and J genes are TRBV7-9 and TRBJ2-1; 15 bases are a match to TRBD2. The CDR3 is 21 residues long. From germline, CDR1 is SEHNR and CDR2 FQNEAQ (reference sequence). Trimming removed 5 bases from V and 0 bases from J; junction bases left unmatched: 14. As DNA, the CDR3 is TGTGCCAGCAGCATAAAGCCGGGGACTAGCGGGGGGCCGAGCTCCTACAATGAGCAGTTCTTC. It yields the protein CASSIKPGTSGGPSSYNEQFF.

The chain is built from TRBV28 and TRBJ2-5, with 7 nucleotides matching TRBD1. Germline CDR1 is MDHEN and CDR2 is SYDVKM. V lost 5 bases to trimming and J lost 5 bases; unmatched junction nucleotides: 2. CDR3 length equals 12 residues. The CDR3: CASSSRGETQYF. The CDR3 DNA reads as TGTGCCAGCAGTAGCAGGGGGGAGACCCAGTACTTC.

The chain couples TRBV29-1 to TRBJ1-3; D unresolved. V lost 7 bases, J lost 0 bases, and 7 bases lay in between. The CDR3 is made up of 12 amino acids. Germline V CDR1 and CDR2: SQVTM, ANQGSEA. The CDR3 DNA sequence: TGCAGCGCCTTCAACTCTGGAAACACCATATATTTT. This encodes CSAFNSGNTIYF.

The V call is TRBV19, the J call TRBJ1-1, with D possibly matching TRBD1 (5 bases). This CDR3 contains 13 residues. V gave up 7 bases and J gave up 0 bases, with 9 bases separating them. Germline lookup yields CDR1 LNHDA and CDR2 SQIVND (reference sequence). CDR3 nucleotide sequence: TGTGCCAGTACTGACAGAGTGAACACTGAAGCTTTCTTT. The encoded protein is CASTDRVNTEAFF.

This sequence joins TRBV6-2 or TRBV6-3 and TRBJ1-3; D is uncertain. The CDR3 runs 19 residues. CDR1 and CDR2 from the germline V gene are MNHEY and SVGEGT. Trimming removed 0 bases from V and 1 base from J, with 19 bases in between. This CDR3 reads CASSYSRRGNKRSGNTIYF. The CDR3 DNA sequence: TGTGCCAGCAGTTACTCGAGGCGAGGCAACAAGAGGTCTGGAAACACCATATATTTT.

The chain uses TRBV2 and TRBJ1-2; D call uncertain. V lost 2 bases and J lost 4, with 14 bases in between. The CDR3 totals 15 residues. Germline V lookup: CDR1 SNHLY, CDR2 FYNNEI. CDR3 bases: TGTGCCAGCAGTGAATTAAATTTTCTGGGCTATGGCTACACCTTC. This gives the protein CASSELNFLGYGYTF.

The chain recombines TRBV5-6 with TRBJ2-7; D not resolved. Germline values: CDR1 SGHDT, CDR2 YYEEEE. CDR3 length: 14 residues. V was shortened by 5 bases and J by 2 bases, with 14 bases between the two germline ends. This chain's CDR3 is CASRSTQKTYEQYF. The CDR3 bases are TGTGCCAGCAGGTCGACACAGAAGACCTACGAGCAGTACTTC.

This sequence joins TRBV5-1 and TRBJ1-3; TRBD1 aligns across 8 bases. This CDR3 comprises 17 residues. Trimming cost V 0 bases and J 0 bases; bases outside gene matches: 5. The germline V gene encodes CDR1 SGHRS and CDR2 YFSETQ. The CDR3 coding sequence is TGCGCCAGCAGCTTGGGCAGGGGGCGAATCTCTGGAAACACCATATATTTT. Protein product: CASSLGRGRISGNTIYF.

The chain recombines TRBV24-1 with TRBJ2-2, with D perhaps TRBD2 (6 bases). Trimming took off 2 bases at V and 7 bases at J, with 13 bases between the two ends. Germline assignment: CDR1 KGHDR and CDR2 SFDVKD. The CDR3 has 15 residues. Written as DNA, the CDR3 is TGTGCCACCAGTGATTCTCGGGGGATCGGCGGGGAGCTGTTTTTT. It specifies CATSDSRGIGGELFF.

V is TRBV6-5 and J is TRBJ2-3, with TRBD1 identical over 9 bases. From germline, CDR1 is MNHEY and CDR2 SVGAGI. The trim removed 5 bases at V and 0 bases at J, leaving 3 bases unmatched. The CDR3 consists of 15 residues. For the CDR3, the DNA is TGTGCCAGCAGTCTACAGGGGGCGAGCACAGATACGCAGTATTTT. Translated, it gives CASSLQGASTDTQYF.

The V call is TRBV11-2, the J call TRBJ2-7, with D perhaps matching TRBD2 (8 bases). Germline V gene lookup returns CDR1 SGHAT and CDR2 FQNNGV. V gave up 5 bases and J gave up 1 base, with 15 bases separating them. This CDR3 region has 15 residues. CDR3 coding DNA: TGTGCCAGCAGCCGGGAGGGACAGAGTTCCTACGAGCAGTACTTC. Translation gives CASSREGQSSYEQYF.

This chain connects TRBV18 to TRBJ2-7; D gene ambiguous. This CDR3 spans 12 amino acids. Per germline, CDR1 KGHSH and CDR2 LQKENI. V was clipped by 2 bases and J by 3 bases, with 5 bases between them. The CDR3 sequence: CASSPADYEQYF. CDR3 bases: TGTGCCAGCTCACCAGCTGACTACGAGCAGTACTTC.

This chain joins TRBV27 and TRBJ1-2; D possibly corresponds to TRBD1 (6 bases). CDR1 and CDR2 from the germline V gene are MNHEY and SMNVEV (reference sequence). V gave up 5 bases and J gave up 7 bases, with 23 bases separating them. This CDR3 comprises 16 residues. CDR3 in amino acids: CASSRLTGFELLGYTF. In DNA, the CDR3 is TGTGCCAGCAGTCGGTTAACAGGGTTTGAGCTTCTTGGCTACACCTTC.

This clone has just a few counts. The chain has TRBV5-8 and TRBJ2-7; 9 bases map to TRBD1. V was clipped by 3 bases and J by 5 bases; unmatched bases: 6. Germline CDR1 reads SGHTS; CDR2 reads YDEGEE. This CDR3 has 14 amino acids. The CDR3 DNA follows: TGTGCCAGCAGCTCCGGACAGGGGATTGACGAGCAGTACTTC. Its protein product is CASSSGQGIDEQYF.

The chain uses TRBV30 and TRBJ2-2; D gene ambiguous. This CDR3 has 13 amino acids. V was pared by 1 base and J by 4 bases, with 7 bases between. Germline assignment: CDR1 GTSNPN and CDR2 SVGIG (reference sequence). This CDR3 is CAWSAQSTGELFF. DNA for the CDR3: TGTGCCTGGAGTGCCCAGTCCACCGGGGAGCTGTTTTTT.

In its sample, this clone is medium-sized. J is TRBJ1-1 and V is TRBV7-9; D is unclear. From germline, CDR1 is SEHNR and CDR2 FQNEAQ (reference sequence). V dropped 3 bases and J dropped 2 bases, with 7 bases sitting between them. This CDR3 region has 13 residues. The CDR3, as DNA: TGTGCCAGCAGCTTGCAGATTAACACTGAAGCTTTCTTT. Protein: CASSLQINTEAFF.

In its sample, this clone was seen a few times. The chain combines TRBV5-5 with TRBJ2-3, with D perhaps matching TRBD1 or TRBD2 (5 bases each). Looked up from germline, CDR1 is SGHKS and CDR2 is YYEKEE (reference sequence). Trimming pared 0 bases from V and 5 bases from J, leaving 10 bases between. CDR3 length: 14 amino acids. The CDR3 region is CASSLGGVKDTQYF. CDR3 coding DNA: TGTGCCAGCAGCTTGGGAGGGGTGAAAGATACGCAGTATTTT.

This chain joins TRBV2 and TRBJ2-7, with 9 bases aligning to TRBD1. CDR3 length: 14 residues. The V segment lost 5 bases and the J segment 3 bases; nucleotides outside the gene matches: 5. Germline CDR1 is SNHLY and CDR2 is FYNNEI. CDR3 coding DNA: TGTGCCAGCAGTCCATCGGGACAGGGCTACGAGCAGTACTTC. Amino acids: CASSPSGQGYEQYF.

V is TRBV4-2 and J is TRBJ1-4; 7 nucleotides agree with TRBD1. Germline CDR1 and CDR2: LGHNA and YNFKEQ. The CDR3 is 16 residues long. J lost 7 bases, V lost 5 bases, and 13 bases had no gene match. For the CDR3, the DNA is TGTGCCAGCAGCGCCCGCTCGGGACAGTTTATTGAAAAACTGTTTTTT. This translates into CASSARSGQFIEKLFF.

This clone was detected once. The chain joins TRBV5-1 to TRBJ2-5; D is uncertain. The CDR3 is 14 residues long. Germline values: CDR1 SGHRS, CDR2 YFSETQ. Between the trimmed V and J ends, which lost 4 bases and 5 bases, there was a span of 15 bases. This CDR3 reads CASSPFWAGETQYF. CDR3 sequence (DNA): TGCGCCAGCAGCCCGTTCTGGGCCGGGGAGACCCAGTACTTC.

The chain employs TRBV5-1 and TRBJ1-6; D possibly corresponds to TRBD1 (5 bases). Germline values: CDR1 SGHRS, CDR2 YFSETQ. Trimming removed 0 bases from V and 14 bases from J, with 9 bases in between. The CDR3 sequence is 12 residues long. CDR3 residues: CASSLVGQALHF. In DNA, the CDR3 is TGCGCCAGCAGCTTGGTGGGGCAAGCCCTCCACTTT.

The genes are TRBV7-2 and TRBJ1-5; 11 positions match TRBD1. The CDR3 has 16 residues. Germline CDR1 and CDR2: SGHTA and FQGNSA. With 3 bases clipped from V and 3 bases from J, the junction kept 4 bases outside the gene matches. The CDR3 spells CASSLGTGGINQPQHF. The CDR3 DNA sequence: TGTGCCAGCAGCTTGGGGACAGGGGGGATCAATCAGCCCCAGCATTTT.

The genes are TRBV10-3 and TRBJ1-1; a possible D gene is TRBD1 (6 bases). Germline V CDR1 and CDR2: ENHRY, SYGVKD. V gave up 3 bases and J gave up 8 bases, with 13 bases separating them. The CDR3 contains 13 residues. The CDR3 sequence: CAISERGSAEAFF. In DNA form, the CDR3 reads TGTGCCATCAGTGAAAGGGGGTCCGCGGAAGCTTTCTTT.